The clone carrying this T cell receptor (beta chain) was picked up a small number of times. Its antigen is currently unknown. Libraries were prepared by immunoSEQ multiplex PCR; TCRdb keeps only in-frame clonotypes and omits some of them. The table lists about 18,000 clones, about 80% of them singletons. Germline V gene data show CDR1 as LNHNV and CDR2 as YYDKDF (reference sequence). The CDR3 contains 12 residues. V lost 3 bases, J lost 5 bases, and 4 bases lay in between. The entry originates in a study of CD4 T cells in relation to SARS-CoV-2 and coronaviruses. Overall study: Negative control cultures got HIV-1 Nef peptides or no peptide.

Before the COVID-19 pandemic, during about 2010-2018, CD4+ T cells were taken from unexposed donors. Isolation of CD4+ T cells took place after nine to ten days in culture. Cells permitting, SARS-CoV-2 S/N and four cold-coronavirus spikes were tested on unexposed-donor CD4+ T cells. Points from the study as a whole: Compared with monoreactive clones, crossreactive clones showed significantly weaker SARS-CoV-2 expansion. This crossreactivity analysis covered spike protein alone, no other viral proteins.

Specimen: CD4+ T cells from PBMCs, cultured in vitro. The TCR comes from a human donor in good health. The V gene is TRBV15, the J gene TRBJ2-2; no reliable D call. The CDR3 here is CATSRLTGELFF. DNA of the CDR3: TGTGCCACCAGCAGGCTAACCGGGGAGCTGTTTTTT. Based on the CDR3 plus reference TRBV15 and TRBJ2-2, the full variable domain is DAMVIQNPRYQVTQFGKPVTLSCSQTLNHNVMYWYQQKSSQAPKLLFHYYDKDFNNEADTPDNFQSRRPNTSFCFLDIRSPGLGDTAMYLCATSRLTGELFFGEGSRLTVL.